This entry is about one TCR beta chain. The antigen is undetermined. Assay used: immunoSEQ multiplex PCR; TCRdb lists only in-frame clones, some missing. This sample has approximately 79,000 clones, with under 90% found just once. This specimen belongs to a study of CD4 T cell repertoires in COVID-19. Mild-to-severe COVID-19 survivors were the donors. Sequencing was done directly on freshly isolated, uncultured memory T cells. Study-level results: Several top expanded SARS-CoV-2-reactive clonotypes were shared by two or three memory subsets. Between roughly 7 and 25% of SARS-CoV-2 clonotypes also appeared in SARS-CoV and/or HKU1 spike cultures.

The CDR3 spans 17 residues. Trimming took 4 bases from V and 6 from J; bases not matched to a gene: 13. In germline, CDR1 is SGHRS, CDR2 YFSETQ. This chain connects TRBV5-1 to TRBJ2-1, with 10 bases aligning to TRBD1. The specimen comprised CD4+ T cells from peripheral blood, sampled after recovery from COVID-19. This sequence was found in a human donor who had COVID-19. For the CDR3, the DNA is TGCGCCAGCAGCAGACAGGGGGCGTCAGGTGGTATCAATGAGCAGTTCTTC. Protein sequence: CASSRQGASGGINEQFF.